Below are 28 T cell receptor beta chains sequenced from a single sample in a study of blood T cell repertoires in COVID-19. The method was immunoSEQ multiplex PCR; TCRdb's version includes in-frame clones alone and lacks a portion of them. Seen here are about 130,000 clones, approximately 80% observed once, and the top ten hold around 15%. Sequenced material: peripheral blood. The receptors stem from a woman aged 45-65 years with acute or convalescent COVID-19.

The rearrangement joins TRBV19 to TRBJ1-2, with D perhaps matching TRBD1 (5 bases). Germline V gives CDR1 LNHDA, CDR2 SQIVND (reference sequence). The length of the CDR3 is 13 residues. Trimming took 7 bases from V and 2 from J, leaving 11 bases between them. The CDR3 bases are TGTGCCAGTAAGAAGGGGCTGAACTATGGCTACACCTTC. Residues: CASKKGLNYGYTF.

The rearrangement links TRBV2 to TRBJ1-2; the D gene is possibly TRBD1 (5 bases). CDR3 length: 13 amino acids. V was shortened by 4 bases and J by 3 bases, with 9 bases between the two germline ends. Germline CDR1 reads SNHLY; CDR2 reads FYNNEI. The CDR3 DNA reads TGTGCCAGCAGTGGGGTAGGGGACTATGGCTACACCTTC. Residues: CASSGVGDYGYTF.

V usage is TRBV18 and J usage is TRBJ1-6; TRBD1 matches at 8 bases. Trimming removed 5 bases from V and 8 bases from J; junction bases left unmatched: 14. Per germline, CDR1 KGHSH and CDR2 LQKENI. The CDR3 loop spans 17 amino acids. CDR3 nucleotides: TGTGCCAGCTCAATTGACAGGGGAGGATTGAGCGATTCACCCCTCCACTTT. Amino acids: CASSIDRGGLSDSPLHF.

V and J are TRBV19 and TRBJ1-1; D gene ambiguous. CDR1 LNHDA and CDR2 SQIVND come from the germline V gene (reference sequence). The CDR3 is 13 amino acids. Trimming removed 5 bases at V and 0 bases at J, with 7 bases between. The CDR3 DNA reads as TGTGCCAGTAGTCCCCTTATGAACACTGAAGCTTTCTTT. It is translated as CASSPLMNTEAFF.

The genes are TRBV18 and TRBJ2-4; D ambiguous. The CDR3 runs to 13 residues. Germline loops: CDR1 KGHSH, CDR2 LQKENI. V gave up 2 bases and J gave up 7 bases, with 9 bases separating them. The CDR3 region is CASSPASVNIQYF. DNA of the CDR3: TGTGCCAGCTCACCAGCGTCTGTGAACATTCAGTACTTC.

This chain joins TRBV28 and TRBJ1-1; tentatively, D is TRBD1 (5 bases). The CDR3 is 17 amino acids. Trimming removed 1 base at V and 3 bases at J, with 18 bases between. Germline CDR1 reads MDHEN; CDR2 reads SYDVKM. The CDR3 DNA sequence: TGTGCCAGCAGTTTATTCCGGACCGGAGAAGGGGACACTGAAGCTTTCTTT. Its translation is CASSLFRTGEGDTEAFF.

J is TRBJ2-2 and V is TRBV18; D ambiguous. CDR1 is KGHSH and CDR2 is LQKENI in the germline V gene. The V gene lost 0 bases and the J gene lost 3 bases, with 11 bases spanning the gap. This CDR3 is 16 amino acids long. The CDR3 sequence: CASSPPGNRDTGELFF. The CDR3 nucleotides are TGTGCCAGCTCACCACCGGGCAACAGAGACACCGGGGAGCTGTTTTTT.

This chain connects TRBV6-6 to TRBJ2-3; 9 bases fit TRBD1. V was pared by 0 bases and J by 4 bases, with 5 bases of the junction left unmatched. There are 16 residues in the CDR3. Germline loops: CDR1 MNHNY, CDR2 SVGAGI (reference sequence). The CDR3 spells CASSYSPTGGADTQYF. CDR3 nucleotides: TGTGCCAGCAGTTACTCTCCGACAGGGGGGGCAGATACGCAGTATTTT.

This chain joins TRBV27 and TRBJ1-2; 9 positions match TRBD1. Germline values: CDR1 MNHEY, CDR2 SMNVEV (reference sequence). V trimming: 5 bases; J trimming: 4 bases; junction bases outside the gene matches: 5. The CDR3 is 14 residues long. The DNA of the CDR3 is TGTGCCAGCAGTGCGGGACAGGGTACCTATGGCTACACCTTC. It yields the protein CASSAGQGTYGYTF.

This clone occurred a few times. CDR3 sequence reads: CASTTENTEAFF. The CDR3, as DNA: TGTGCCAGCACGACAGAGAACACTGAAGCTTTCTTT. J is TRBJ1-1 and V is TRBV18; D possibly corresponds to TRBD1 (5 bases). V was trimmed by 8 bases and J by 1 base, leaving 8 bases between them. The CDR3 is 12 amino acids. Germline V gene data show CDR1 as KGHSH and CDR2 as LQKENI.

The chain joins TRBV3-1 (or the pseudogene TRBV3-2) to TRBJ1-3; possible D gene TRBD1, 5 bases. This CDR3 is 16 amino acids long. Germline lookup yields CDR1 LGHDT and CDR2 YNNKEL (reference sequence). The V end lost 4 bases, the J end lost 0 bases, and 13 bases lay between the germline ends. The CDR3 reads CASSPLGQHSGNTIYF. For the CDR3, the DNA is TGTGCCAGCAGCCCGCTGGGGCAGCACTCTGGAAACACCATATATTTT.

The chain couples TRBV19 to TRBJ2-2, with D tentatively TRBD1 (6 bases). The germline V and J ends were trimmed by 3 bases and 4 bases, with 12 bases remaining between them. CDR1 is LNHDA and CDR2 is SQIVND in the germline V gene (reference sequence). CDR3 length: 15 amino acids. The chain's CDR3 is CASSILAGVTGELFF. In DNA form, the CDR3 reads TGTGCCAGTAGTATTTTGGCAGGGGTCACCGGGGAGCTGTTTTTT. Full variable domain (rest looked up from reference TRBV19 and TRBJ2-2): DGGITQSPKYLFRKEGQNVTLSCEQNLNHDAMYWYRQDPGQGLRLIYYSQIVNDFQKGDIAEGYSVSREKKESFPLTVTSAQKNPTAFYLCASSILAGVTGELFFGEGSRLTVL.

This clone was recorded only once. The chain employs TRBV6-5 and TRBJ1-2; the D gene is possibly TRBD1 (5 bases). The germline gives CDR1 MNHEY, CDR2 SVGAGI. V was clipped by 2 bases and J by 5 bases, with 15 bases between them. The CDR3 has 15 amino acids. The CDR3 spells CASSYRSGTSYGYTF. CDR3 DNA: TGTGCCAGCAGTTACCGTTCGGGGACTTCGTATGGCTACACCTTC.

This chain connects TRBV30 to TRBJ1-5; D gene unclear. Germline loops: CDR1 GTSNPN, CDR2 SVGIG (reference sequence). The CDR3 has 15 residues. V lost 3 bases and J 3 bases, leaving 15 bases between the germline ends. CDR3 protein: CAWRDRRGNNQPQHF. CDR3 sequence (DNA): TGTGCCTGGAGAGATAGAAGAGGAAACAATCAGCCCCAGCATTTT. Together with reference TRBV30 and TRBJ1-5, the CDR3 gives the full variable domain: SQTIHQWPATLVQPVGSPLSLECTVEGTSNPNLYWYRQAAGRGLQLLFYSVGIGQISSEVPQNLSASRPQDRQFILSSKKLLLSDSGFYLCAWRDRRGNNQPQHFGDGTRLSIL.

The V gene is TRBV2, the J gene TRBJ1-6; the D is unclear. CDR1 and CDR2 from the germline V gene are SNHLY and FYNNEI. V was pared by 3 bases and J by 8 bases, with 8 bases between. CDR3 length: 13 amino acids. CDR3 residues: CASSDGSYSPLHF. CDR3 DNA: TGTGCCAGCAGTGACGGGTCTTATTCACCCCTCCACTTT. Combining the CDR3 with reference TRBV2 and TRBJ1-6 gives the whole variable domain EPEVTQTPSHQVTQMGQEVILRCVPISNHLYFYWYRQILGQKVEFLVSFYNNEISEKSEIFDDQFSVERPDGSNFTLKIRSTKLEDSAMYFCASSDGSYSPLHFGNGTRLTVT.

The CDR3 sequence: CASSTVGYNEQFF. CDR3 coding DNA: TGTGCCAGTAGTACAGTTGGTTACAATGAGCAGTTCTTC. The chain combines TRBV19 with TRBJ2-1; D call uncertain. Germline V lookup: CDR1 LNHDA, CDR2 SQIVND (reference sequence). The V end lost 4 bases, the J end lost 4 bases, and 8 bases lay between the germline ends. The CDR3 runs to 13 residues.

This clone was detected only a few times. The J gene is TRBJ1-5, the V gene TRBV27; a possible D gene is TRBD1 (5 bases). V shed 6 bases and J shed 0 bases, with 12 bases lying between them. The CDR3 covers 15 residues. Germline values: CDR1 MNHEY, CDR2 SMNVEV (reference sequence). CDR3 in amino acids: CASRLQAHSNQPQHF. The CDR3, as DNA: TGTGCCAGCAGACTACAGGCCCATAGCAATCAGCCCCAGCATTTT.

This chain joins TRBV6-6 and TRBJ2-2; 10 bases are shared with TRBD2. V gave up 3 bases and J gave up 3 bases; unmatched junction bases: 4. Looked up from germline, CDR1 is MNHNY and CDR2 is SVGAGI (reference sequence). The CDR3 has 16 residues. This CDR3 is CASSYPLAGDTGELFF. The CDR3 DNA is TGTGCCAGCAGTTATCCGCTAGCGGGGGACACCGGGGAGCTGTTTTTT.

The V gene is TRBV11-2, the J gene TRBJ2-4, with TRBD2 identical over 8 bases. Trimming at V came to 5 bases and at J to 0 bases, leaving 3 bases not matched to a gene. CDR1 and CDR2 (germline): SGHAT, FQNNGV. The CDR3 has 15 amino acids. CDR3 nucleotides: TGTGCCAGCAGCCGGGGGGGAGTAGCCAAAAACATTCAGTACTTC. Amino acid sequence: CASSRGGVAKNIQYF.

The chain has TRBV11-1 and TRBJ1-1, with TRBD1 matching 7 bases. J lost 0 bases, V lost 5 bases, and 9 bases had no gene match. CDR3 length equals 16 residues. The germline V gene has CDR1 SGHAT and CDR2 FQDESV (reference sequence). The CDR3: CASSPRTGAVNTEAFF. CDR3 coding DNA: TGTGCCAGCAGCCCGAGGACAGGAGCGGTGAACACTGAAGCTTTCTTT.

This chain joins TRBV30 and TRBJ2-1; TRBD2 agrees at 7 bases. This CDR3 region has 17 residues. Germline lookup yields CDR1 GTSNPN and CDR2 SVGIG (reference sequence). V lost 1 base, J lost 1 base, and 10 bases stayed unmatched. CDR3 region: CAWSGGGIESSYNEQFF. CDR3 nucleotides: TGTGCCTGGAGTGGGGGGGGGATAGAGAGTTCCTACAATGAGCAGTTCTTC.

This clone was detected only once. This chain links TRBV2 with TRBJ1-2, with 8 positions matching TRBD1. The CDR3 consists of 16 residues. Germline loops: CDR1 SNHLY, CDR2 FYNNEI. V trimming: 5 bases; J trimming: 7 bases; junction bases outside the gene matches: 15. CDR3 DNA sequence: TGTGCCAGCAGTCTACAGGGGGGCCTAGGGTGGGGTGGCTACACCTTC. Its translation is CASSLQGGLGWGGYTF.

The chain has TRBV2 and TRBJ1-2, with D unclear. CDR3 size: 15 residues. In germline, CDR1 is SNHLY, CDR2 FYNNEI. V was trimmed by 3 bases and J by 4 bases, leaving 15 bases between them. The CDR3 DNA reads as TGTGCCAGCAGTGATGATGCGGTCGTCGGCTATGGCTACACCTTC. Amino acid sequence: CASSDDAVVGYGYTF.

The chain combines TRBV7-9 with TRBJ2-4, with D possibly TRBD2 on 5 matching bases. V was shortened by 3 bases and J by 8 bases, with 14 bases between the two germline ends. The CDR3 extends over 14 amino acids. In germline, CDR1 is SEHNR, CDR2 FQNEAQ (reference sequence). The CDR3 spells CASSFSVLGDIQYF. CDR3 bases: TGTGCCAGCAGCTTCTCTGTACTCGGGGACATTCAGTACTTC.

The rearrangement joins TRBV2 to TRBJ1-1; 7 bases are a match to TRBD1. Germline V gene sequence: CDR1 SNHLY, CDR2 FYNNEI. V trimming: 7 bases; J trimming: 11 bases; junction bases outside the gene matches: 13. The CDR3 extends over 13 amino acids. This chain's CDR3 is CASNDRADGWAFF. Here the CDR3 DNA reads TGTGCCAGCAACGACAGGGCCGACGGATGGGCTTTCTTT.

The V and J genes are TRBV7-6 and TRBJ1-3; TRBD1 matches 8 bases. V lost 5 bases to trimming and J lost 2 bases; unmatched junction nucleotides: 5. Germline V gene data show CDR1 as SGHVS and CDR2 as FNYEAQ. The CDR3 totals 15 residues. CDR3 in DNA: TGTGCCAGCAGCCCAGGGGGCAATCCTGGAAACACCATATATTTT. As protein: CASSPGGNPGNTIYF.

V is TRBV19 and J is TRBJ1-6; the D is unclear. Germline V gives CDR1 LNHDA, CDR2 SQIVND (reference sequence). V lost 5 bases, J lost 0 bases, and 14 bases lay in between. The CDR3 runs to 17 residues. CDR3 residues: CASSRGTRSSYNSPLHF. As DNA, the CDR3 is TGTGCCAGTAGTCGGGGAACGCGAAGCTCCTATAATTCACCCCTCCACTTT.

The chain links TRBV2 to TRBJ1-5; D gene uncertain. Trimming removed 1 base from V and 4 bases from J, with 5 bases in between. CDR1 is SNHLY, CDR2 FYNNEI, per germline. The CDR3 covers 13 residues. CDR3 sequence: CASSEVRNQPQHF. In nucleotides, the CDR3 is TGTGCCAGCAGTGAAGTCCGGAATCAGCCCCAGCATTTT.